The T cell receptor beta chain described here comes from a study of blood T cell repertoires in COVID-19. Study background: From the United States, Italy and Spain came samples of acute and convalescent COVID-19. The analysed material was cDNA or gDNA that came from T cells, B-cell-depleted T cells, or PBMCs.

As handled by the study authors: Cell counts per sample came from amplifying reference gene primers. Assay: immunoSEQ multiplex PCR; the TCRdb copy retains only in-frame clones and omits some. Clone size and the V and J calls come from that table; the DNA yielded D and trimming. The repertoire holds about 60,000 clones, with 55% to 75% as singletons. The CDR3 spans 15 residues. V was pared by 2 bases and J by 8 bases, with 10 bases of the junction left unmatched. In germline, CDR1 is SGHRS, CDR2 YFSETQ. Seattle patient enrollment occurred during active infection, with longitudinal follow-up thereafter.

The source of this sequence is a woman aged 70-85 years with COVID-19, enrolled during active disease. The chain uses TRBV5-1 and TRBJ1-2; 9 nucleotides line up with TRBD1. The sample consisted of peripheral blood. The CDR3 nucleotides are TGCGCCAGCAGCTTTCGGCCCACAGGGGGCCAAGGCTACACCTTC. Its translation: CASSFRPTGGQGYTF.